This TCR beta chain stems from a study of vaccination effects on CD4 cells after COVID-19. On the study more broadly: The study obtained samples from two convalescent patients 16 days and one week before vaccination.

As concerns this clone: The antigen is undetermined.

Germline CDR1 and CDR2: KGHSH and LQKENI. V shed 2 bases and J shed 1 base, with 5 bases lying between them. The CDR3 covers 13 residues. Expansion of antigen-specific CD4+ T cells with viral peptide pools was carried out by the ViraFEST assay before sequencing. Upon completion of around 9 days in culture, CD4+ T cells were isolated. Sometime from March through December 2020, the person acquired a SARS-CoV-2 infection that PCR confirmed. Culturing of a few million PBMC per well took place with roughly 10 IU/ml IL-2 and 9 to 10 ug/ml peptides. Measured with immunoSEQ multiplex PCR; TCRdb has only the in-frame clones, and not every one. The sample has around 40,000 clones, approximately 72% seen once.

The TCR sequence derives from a human donor who had a prior SARS-CoV-2 infection. This chain connects TRBV18 to TRBJ1-1, with no clear D. The specimen was CD4+ T cells from PBMCs cultured with a peptide pool, collected before COVID-19 vaccination. The CDR3 nucleotides are TGTGCCAGCTCACCAGCCGGGAACACTGAAGCTTTCTTT. The encoded protein is CASSPAGNTEAFF.